This T cell receptor beta chain was captured by sequencing in a study of blood T cell repertoires in COVID-19. Clones were read by immunoSEQ multiplex PCR, and TCRdb kept only the in-frame ones, dropping some. Among 350,000 to 450,000 clones listed, roughly 92% were seen once. Each participant's cohort was designated according to participant-reported clinical history. Within 2 weeks of study entry, exposed participants had contacted a PCR-confirmed or clinician-diagnosed COVID-19 case. The CDR3 is 15 residues long. Looked up from germline, CDR1 is SGHNT and CDR2 is YYREEE (reference sequence). Unmatched junction bases numbered 10, after V lost 4 bases and J lost 4 bases.

This sequence originates from a woman aged 40 to 50 who had been exposed to COVID-19. Sequenced input: PBMCs or T cells enriched from blood (not recorded which). The chain carries TRBV5-4 and TRBJ2-7, with TRBD2 identical over 8 bases. The CDR3 DNA reads TGTGCCAGCAGCCTTCCCGGGACTAGTTCTTACGAGCAGTACTTC. Translating it yields CASSLPGTSSYEQYF. Full variable domain (missing parts from reference TRBV5-4 and TRBJ2-7): ETGVTQSPTHLIKTRGQQVTLRCSSQSGHNTVSWYQQALGQGPQFIFQYYREEENGRGNFPPRFSGLQFPNYSSELNVNALELDDSALYLCASSLPGTSSYEQYFGPGTRLTVT.